This entry concerns a single T cell receptor beta chain. Its antigen is undetermined. This sample stems from a study of CD8+ T cells in alopecia areata. Whole-study results and caveats: A single nonresponder leaves the baseline CD8+ expansion link to response uncertain.

RNA was extracted and reverse transcribed into cDNA as the sequencing template. Profiled with immunoSEQ multiplex PCR; TCRdb holds only in-frame clones, not every one. The sample includes 200,000 to 250,000 clones, under 70% seen only once; the top ten take 0.95% to 1.5%. Germline V gives CDR1 SGHKS, CDR2 YYEKEE (reference sequence). V was pared by 1 base and J by 3 bases, with 8 bases of the junction left unmatched. There are 17 residues in the CDR3. Treatment denoted: oral pan-JAK inhibitor, 5-10 mg twice daily. This specimen was CD4+ T cells sorted from blood, taken at approximately week 42, from a patient treated with tofacitinib. This sequence originates from a human donor with alopecia areata. The J gene is TRBJ2-2, the V gene TRBV5-5; TRBD1 matches at 8 bases. The CDR3 DNA reads TGTGCCAGCAGCTTGTTCTACGGGACAGGTGACACCGGGGAGCTGTTTTTT. Translation gives CASSLFYGTGDTGELFF.